The 14 T cell receptor beta chains reported below all come from one sample, sequenced in a study of OX40 agonist ivuxolimab in advanced cancers. Generated by immunoSEQ multiplex PCR, the TCRdb table keeps only in-frame clones and is missing some. The repertoire holds 50,000 to 70,000 clones, with about 93% as singletons. The specimen was CD4+ or CD8+ T cells sorted from blood, collected in a trial of the OX40 agonist ivuxolimab. These receptors all come from an adult with an advanced solid tumor such as melanoma, head and neck, liver or kidney cancer.

The chain recombines TRBV21-1 with TRBJ1-1. TRBV21-1 is an annotated pseudogene. The CDR3 runs 13 residues. The DNA for the CDR3 is TGTGCCAGCAGGGTGGACGGGAACACTGAAGCTTTCTTT. Translated, it gives CASRVDGNTEAFF.

This clone was observed a single time. The chain links TRBV28 to TRBJ2-5; 8 bases fit TRBD2. CDR1 and CDR2 from the germline V gene are MDHEN and SYDVKM. V shed 6 bases and J 1 base; nucleotides not matched to a gene: 1. The CDR3 contains 13 residues. The CDR3 sequence is CASRSGSQETQYF. CDR3 sequence (DNA): TGTGCCAGCAGAAGCGGGAGCCAAGAGACCCAGTACTTC.

The chain recombines TRBV9 with TRBJ2-2; D may correspond to TRBD1 or TRBD2 (7 bases each). CDR1 SGDLS and CDR2 YYNGEE come from the germline V gene. The CDR3 consists of 18 residues. The V end lost 3 bases, the J end lost 0 bases, and 18 bases lay between the germline ends. The CDR3 DNA sequence: TGTGCCAGCAGCGCCAACAGGGGCGGGAGAGCGAACACCGGGGAGCTGTTTTTT. This gives the protein CASSANRGGRANTGELFF.

The chain uses TRBV7-8 and TRBJ2-3; TRBD2 aligns across 9 bases. Unmatched junction bases numbered 7, after V lost 7 bases and J lost 2 bases. Germline values: CDR1 SGHVS, CDR2 FQNEAQ. The CDR3 covers 15 residues. The CDR3 region is CASKAGGPVTDTQYF. The DNA of the CDR3 is TGTGCCAGCAAGGCGGGAGGGCCGGTCACAGATACGCAGTATTTT.

The chain uses TRBV2 and TRBJ2-1, with D possibly matching TRBD1 (5 bases). The CDR3 runs to 13 residues. V shed 6 bases and J shed 4 bases, with 10 bases lying between them. From germline, CDR1 is SNHLY and CDR2 FYNNEI. In DNA form, the CDR3 reads TGTGCCAGCAGCACAGGTCTTTACAATGAGCAGTTCTTC. It specifies CASSTGLYNEQFF.

The chain links TRBV6-1 to TRBJ1-1; no clear D gene. Trimming shortened V by 10 bases and J by 5 bases, and 11 bases separated the two germline ends. This CDR3 contains 11 residues. The germline gives CDR1 MNHNS, CDR2 SASEGT. The CDR3 protein is CANTLGTEAFF. DNA of the CDR3: TGTGCCAACACTCTTGGAACTGAAGCTTTCTTT.

The rearrangement links TRBV25-1 to TRBJ2-3, with a possible D match to TRBD1 (6 bases). Germline values: CDR1 MGHDK, CDR2 SYGVNS. V was cut by 6 bases and J by 5 bases, with 15 bases left in between. The CDR3 consists of 14 residues. The CDR3: CASSPTGLGDTQYF. CDR3 in DNA: TGTGCCAGCAGCCCTACAGGGTTAGGAGATACGCAGTATTTT. Variable domain in full (rest from reference TRBV25-1 and TRBJ2-3): EADIYQTPRYLVIGTGKKITLECSQTMGHDKMYWYQQDPGMELHLIHYSYGVNSTEKGDLSSESTVSRIRTEHFPLTLESARPSHTSQYLCASSPTGLGDTQYFGPGTRLTVL.

The genes are TRBV9 and TRBJ2-3, with unresolved D. This CDR3 is 12 amino acids long. Germline values: CDR1 SGDLS, CDR2 YYNGEE. Trimming stripped 4 bases from V and 2 bases from J, with 5 bases between. The CDR3 bases are TGTGCCAGCAGCCCGAACACAGATACGCAGTATTTT. It yields the protein CASSPNTDTQYF. The whole variable domain, filled in from reference TRBV9 and TRBJ2-3, reads DSGVTQTPKHLITATGQRVTLRCSPRSGDLSVYWYQQSLDQGLQFLIQYYNGEERAKGNILERFSAQQFPDLHSELNLSSLELGDSALYFCASSPNTDTQYFGPGTRLTVL.

The chain couples TRBV7-2 to TRBJ2-7, with D possibly being TRBD1 (6 bases). Germline V gene lookup returns CDR1 SGHTA and CDR2 FQGNSA. This CDR3 region has 14 residues. Trimming took off 5 bases at V and 3 bases at J, with 14 bases between the two ends. As DNA, the CDR3 is TGTGCCAGCAGCAGACCGGGACAAGTCTACGAGCAGTACTTC. Its protein product is CASSRPGQVYEQYF.

The chain has TRBV28 and TRBJ1-2; TRBD1 matches 10 bases. The germline gives CDR1 MDHEN, CDR2 SYDVKM. CDR3 length equals 14 residues. The junction had 8 bases not matched to a gene; V was cut back by 8 bases and J by 5 bases. The CDR3 DNA is TGTGCCAGCGGGGGACAGGGGTTGGGGTATGGCTACACCTTC. Its protein is CASGGQGLGYGYTF.

The CDR3 sequence is CASLFERQSTDTQYF. The CDR3 nucleotides read TGTGCCAGCCTGTTTGAGAGACAAAGCACAGATACGCAGTATTTT. The chain recombines TRBV2 with TRBJ2-3, with D unresolved. The germline gives CDR1 SNHLY, CDR2 FYNNEI. CDR3 length: 15 amino acids. The V end was cut by 8 bases, the J end by 0 bases, with 15 bases between.

The sample holds one count of this clone. V usage is TRBV19 and J usage is TRBJ1-2; D is unresolved. Germline V gives CDR1 LNHDA, CDR2 SQIVND (reference sequence). This CDR3 is 15 amino acids long. V dropped 3 bases and J dropped 4 bases, with 15 bases sitting between them. The CDR3 spells CASSISASSTYGYTF. In DNA, the CDR3 is TGTGCCAGTAGTATTTCGGCCAGCTCCACCTATGGCTACACCTTC. Using reference TRBV19 and TRBJ1-2 for the parts outside the CDR3, the full variable domain is DGGITQSPKYLFRKEGQNVTLSCEQNLNHDAMYWYRQDPGQGLRLIYYSQIVNDFQKGDIAEGYSVSREKKESFPLTVTSAQKNPTAFYLCASSISASSTYGYTFGSGTRLTVV.

This clone has just one count. The chain carries TRBV11-2 and TRBJ2-3; D ambiguous. V lost 4 bases and J lost 3, with 8 bases in between. This CDR3 contains 13 residues. Per germline, CDR1 SGHAT and CDR2 FQNNGV. The CDR3 region has the DNA TGTGCCAGCAGCTCGACCTGGACAGATACGCAGTATTTT. It encodes CASSSTWTDTQYF.

The chain has TRBV27 and TRBJ2-1; no reliable D call. Trimming shortened V by 6 bases and J by 3 bases, and 3 bases separated the two germline ends. The CDR3 is 11 amino acids. The V gene's germline CDR1 is MNHEY and CDR2 SMNVEV (reference sequence). The CDR3 DNA reads as TGTGCCAGCAGGTACTACAATGAGCAGTTCTTC. Encoded protein: CASRYYNEQFF.